The 26 T cell receptor beta chains below were found in one sample sequenced in a study of cytomegalovirus exposure and HLA in healthy donors (TCRdb year 2017). Libraries were made using the immunoSEQ multiplex PCR assay. For the multiplex PCR, a mixture combining 60 forward primers for TCR Vbeta segments and 13 reverse primers for TCR Jbeta segments was used. In its TCRdb copy, this immuneACCESS table keeps in-frame sequences only and misses some clones. Where compared with another copy, unresolved V genes explain less than half of these, and the others have no known cause. The sample includes around 130,000 clones, with roughly 82% observed a single time. The top ten constitute around 1.4% of the sample. Sequencing was performed on PBMCs. These receptors all stem from a woman aged 18-30 years in good health and CMV-seronegative.

This clone has more than one count but fewer than ten. V gene TRBV7-2 combines with J gene TRBJ2-3; 9 nucleotides agree with TRBD1. The germline V gene encodes CDR1 SGHTA and CDR2 FQGNSA. J gave up 2 bases and V 1 base, and 7 bases lay outside the gene matches. The length of the CDR3 is 17 residues. The CDR3 DNA follows: TGTGCCAGCAGCTTAGGGCCGGGACAGGGAAACACAGATACGCAGTATTTT. Its protein is CASSLGPGQGNTDTQYF.

This sequence joins TRBV10-3 and TRBJ2-1, with 9 bases that match TRBD2. Trimming cost V 6 bases and J 7 bases; bases outside gene matches: 10. Germline V gene sequence: CDR1 ENHRY, CDR2 SYGVKD. CDR3 length equals 15 residues. CDR3 sequence (DNA): TGTGCCATCAGGGGAATAGCGGGAGTGAGGAATGAGCAGTTCTTC. It yields the protein CAIRGIAGVRNEQFF.

The genes are TRBV5-1 and TRBJ2-5; 7 bases align to TRBD1. The germline CDR1 and CDR2 sequences are SGHRS and YFSETQ. The V and J ends lost 0 bases and 5 bases, in that order; junction bases with no gene match: 13. This CDR3 spans 17 amino acids. CDR3 residues: CASSLAYSAGGGETQYF. CDR3 nucleotides: TGCGCCAGCAGCTTGGCTTACTCGGCAGGGGGTGGTGAGACCCAGTACTTC.

This clone was found a few times. The chain links TRBV7-2 to TRBJ1-1; TRBD1 matches 7 bases. The CDR3 is 15 amino acids. Germline V gives CDR1 SGHTA, CDR2 FQGNSA. The junction had 9 bases not matched to a gene; V was cut back by 4 bases and J by 4 bases. CDR3 DNA: TGTGCCAGCAGCTCAAGACAGGGTCAAGGCACTGAAGCTTTCTTT. Its protein is CASSSRQGQGTEAFF.

The V and J genes are TRBV5-1 and TRBJ2-6; TRBD2 agrees at 8 bases. J lost 3 bases, V lost 3 bases, and 11 bases had no gene match. Germline-derived CDR1 and CDR2 are SGHRS and YFSETQ. CDR3 size: 18 residues. Here the CDR3 reads CASSWGTSGGGGANVLTF. CDR3 nucleotide sequence: TGCGCCAGCAGCTGGGGGACTAGTGGTGGGGGTGGGGCCAACGTCCTGACTTTC. Full variable domain (remainder filled in from reference TRBV5-1 and TRBJ2-6): KAGVTQTPRYLIKTRGQQVTLSCSPISGHRSVSWYQQTPGQGLQFLFEYFSETQRNKGNFPGRFSGRQFSNSRSEMNVSTLELGDSALYLCASSWGTSGGGGANVLTFGAGSRLTVL.

The CDR3 DNA reads TGCGCCAGCAGCCAAGATCGGGGGGCAATGGCGTACGAGCAGTACTTC. This translates into CASSQDRGAMAYEQYF. The V and J genes are TRBV4-3 and TRBJ2-7, with a weak D call TRBD2 (7 bases). Germline V gives CDR1 LGHNA, CDR2 YSLEER. Trimming removed 0 bases at V and 4 bases at J, with 16 bases between. This CDR3 is built from 16 residues.

The rearrangement uses TRBV6-6 and TRBJ2-1; 7 nucleotides line up with TRBD1. V was clipped by 5 bases and J by 15 bases; unmatched bases: 16. Germline V gene data show CDR1 as MNHNY and CDR2 as SVGAGI (reference sequence). CDR3 size: 14 residues. In nucleotides, the CDR3 is TGTGCCAGCAGTCCCCGGGGCGTTACAGGGGTGAGGTTCTTC. Its protein is CASSPRGVTGVRFF.

The chain links TRBV30 to TRBJ2-5; 7 bases fit TRBD1. Germline CDR1 and CDR2: GTSNPN and SVGIG (reference sequence). CDR3 length: 12 residues. The V and J ends lost 5 bases and 6 bases, in that order; junction bases with no gene match: 6. The CDR3: CAWENRGKTQYF. Written as DNA, the CDR3 is TGTGCCTGGGAAAACAGGGGAAAGACCCAGTACTTC.

J is TRBJ2-1 and V is TRBV9, with 13 bases lining up with TRBD2. Germline trimming cut 4 bases from V and 9 bases from J; bases unmatched to any gene: 7. The CDR3 runs to 15 residues. Germline CDR1 SGDLS, CDR2 YYNGEE. The CDR3 reads CASSSGLAGVSEQFF. The CDR3 DNA follows: TGTGCCAGCAGCTCCGGACTAGCGGGGGTGAGTGAGCAGTTCTTC.

A single count supports this clone. The gene calls are TRBV6-5 and TRBJ1-5, with D hard to call. V lost 0 bases to trimming and J lost 2 bases, with 8 bases between them. Germline lookup yields CDR1 MNHEY and CDR2 SVGAGI. The CDR3 loop spans 15 amino acids. The CDR3 DNA follows: TGTGCCAGCAGTTACTCCGGGGTTGGCAATCAGCCCCAGCATTTT. Translating gives CASSYSGVGNQPQHF.

This chain connects TRBV30 to TRBJ2-4; no clear D. V was trimmed by 0 bases and J by 10 bases, leaving 10 bases between them. The germline V gene encodes CDR1 GTSNPN and CDR2 SVGIG (reference sequence). The CDR3 covers 12 residues. Written as DNA, the CDR3 is TGTGCCTGGAGTGTACTTGGCGGAATTCAGTACTTC. It is translated as CAWSVLGGIQYF.

The rearrangement uses TRBV4-2 and TRBJ1-5; tentative D call: TRBD1 (6 bases). The V end was cut by 0 bases, the J end by 8 bases, with 17 bases between. The CDR3 spans 16 residues. The germline V gene has CDR1 LGHNA and CDR2 YNFKEQ. CDR3 nucleotides: TGTGCCAGCAGCCAAGATATTAACAGGGAAGGGAAGCCCCAGCATTTT. As protein: CASSQDINREGKPQHF.

The CDR3 nucleotides read TGTGCCAGCAGTCTACTAGCCCTGGGACTTGAAGCGGAGCAGTACTTC. Protein: CASSLLALGLEAEQYF. The chain joins TRBV2 to TRBJ2-7; D is perhaps TRBD2 (6 bases). The CDR3 length is 16 residues. The germline V gene has CDR1 SNHLY and CDR2 FYNNEI. With 5 bases removed from V and 7 bases from J, the gap between germline ends came to 24 bases.

This sequence joins TRBV11-2 and TRBJ1-1; no definite D call. Between the trimmed V and J ends, which lost 1 base and 11 bases, there was a span of 14 bases. The germline CDR1 and CDR2 sequences are SGHAT and FQNNGV. CDR3 length equals 13 residues. The chain's CDR3 is CASSLVGSPGAFF. The CDR3 coding sequence is TGTGCCAGCAGCTTAGTCGGGTCACCGGGGGCTTTCTTT.

The chain carries TRBV7-9 and TRBJ2-2; D is perhaps TRBD2 (5 bases). In germline, CDR1 is SEHNR, CDR2 FQNEAQ (reference sequence). V was clipped by 5 bases and J by 4 bases, with 17 bases between them. The CDR3 contains 16 residues. CDR3 DNA sequence: TGTGCCAGCAGCAACCTCCCCGGACTCATCACCGGGGAGCTGTTTTTT. Its protein is CASSNLPGLITGELFF.

The chain combines TRBV14 with TRBJ2-2; tentatively, D is TRBD2 (5 bases). This CDR3 comprises 15 residues. V lost 1 base and J lost 4, with 10 bases in between. Germline CDR1 is SGHDN and CDR2 is FVKESK. CDR3 protein: CASSQVLGATGELFF. The CDR3 DNA reads as TGTGCCAGCAGCCAAGTTCTGGGAGCCACCGGGGAGCTGTTTTTT. Complete variable domain (other parts from reference TRBV14 and TRBJ2-2): EAGVTQFPSHSVIEKGQTVTLRCDPISGHDNLYWYRRVMGKEIKFLLHFVKESKQDESGMPNNRFLAERTGGTYSTLKVQPAELEDSGVYFCASSQVLGATGELFFGEGSRLTVL.

This chain connects TRBV9 to TRBJ2-7, with D tentatively TRBD2 (6 bases). The CDR3 contains 14 residues. CDR1 SGDLS and CDR2 YYNGEE come from the germline V gene. V gave up 4 bases and J gave up 3 bases, with 14 bases separating them. CDR3 sequence (DNA): TGTGCCAGCAGCACAACCGGGACTTTCTACGAGCAGTACTTC. Protein: CASSTTGTFYEQYF.

The rearrangement joins TRBV27 to TRBJ1-5; 7 bases fit TRBD1. Germline loops: CDR1 MNHEY, CDR2 SMNVEV (reference sequence). The V and J ends lost 6 bases and 0 bases, in that order; junction bases with no gene match: 8. There are 16 residues in the CDR3. The CDR3 region has the DNA TGTGCCAGCAGCCCAGGACAGGCCTATAGCAATCAGCCCCAGCATTTT. This gives the protein CASSPGQAYSNQPQHF.

The chain joins TRBV4-1 to TRBJ2-3; 10 nucleotides align to TRBD2. CDR1 is MGHRA and CDR2 is YSYEKL in the germline V gene. V was pared by 4 bases and J by 2 bases, with 12 bases of the junction left unmatched. The CDR3 contains 18 residues. DNA for the CDR3: TGCGCCAGCAGCCTAGACCCTAGCGGGAGAGGTATCACAGATACGCAGTATTTT. Translated: CASSLDPSGRGITDTQYF.

This clone showed up just once. CDR3 sequence: CASSWDGQGSQPQHF. For the CDR3, the DNA is TGCGCCAGCAGCTGGGACGGACAGGGTTCCCAGCCCCAGCATTTT. The chain joins TRBV5-1 to TRBJ1-5; 8 nucleotides line up with TRBD1. V was clipped by 3 bases and J by 7 bases; unmatched bases: 9. The CDR3 extends over 15 amino acids. Germline loops: CDR1 SGHRS, CDR2 YFSETQ.

The J gene is TRBJ2-3, the V gene TRBV6-5; no definite D call. CDR1 is MNHEY, CDR2 SVGAGI, per germline. V dropped 2 bases and J dropped 8 bases, with 5 bases sitting between them. The CDR3 is made up of 11 amino acids. The CDR3 reads CASSYLRTQYF. The CDR3 nucleotides are TGTGCCAGCAGTTACCTCCGTACGCAGTATTTT.

V usage is TRBV6-1 and J usage is TRBJ1-2; D is unclear. There are 12 residues in the CDR3. Germline V gene lookup returns CDR1 MNHNS and CDR2 SASEGT. V lost 2 bases, J lost 5 bases, and 6 bases lay in between. CDR3 protein: CASSEISYGYTF. The CDR3 DNA reads as TGTGCCAGCAGTGAAATCTCTTATGGCTACACCTTC.

The chain joins TRBV9 to TRBJ2-1, with TRBD1 matching over 8 bases. Trimming cost V 2 bases and J 0 bases; bases outside gene matches: 1. This CDR3 is built from 15 residues. Germline V gene data show CDR1 as SGDLS and CDR2 as YYNGEE. The CDR3 reads CASSVQGASYNEQFF. CDR3 sequence (DNA): TGTGCCAGCAGCGTTCAGGGGGCCTCCTACAATGAGCAGTTCTTC.

V usage is TRBV19 and J usage is TRBJ2-1; no definite D call. Trimming left V 5 bases short and J 5 bases short, with 10 bases between. The CDR3 is 13 residues long. The germline CDR1 and CDR2 sequences are LNHDA and SQIVND (reference sequence). The CDR3 here is CASSLHRDNEQFF. CDR3 nucleotides: TGTGCCAGTAGTCTCCACAGAGACAATGAGCAGTTCTTC.

The rearrangement joins TRBV18 to TRBJ1-2; D might be TRBD1 (6 bases). The CDR3 contains 15 residues. Germline V CDR1 and CDR2: KGHSH, LQKENI. V lost 2 bases to trimming and J lost 6 bases, with 16 bases between them. Written as DNA, the CDR3 is TGTGCCAGCTCACCAATGAGGCAGGGGTTGGATGGCTACACCTTC. Residues: CASSPMRQGLDGYTF. Using reference TRBV18 and TRBJ1-2 for the parts outside the CDR3, the full variable domain is NAGVMQNPRHLVRRRGQEARLRCSPMKGHSHVYWYRQLPEEGLKFMVYLQKENIIDESGMPKERFSAEFPKEGPSILRIQQVVRGDSAAYFCASSPMRQGLDGYTFGSGTRLTVV.

This chain links TRBV29-1 with TRBJ2-2; TRBD2 aligns across 7 bases. The CDR3 extends over 14 amino acids. The ends lost 7 bases at V and 2 bases at J; junction bases unmatched: 7. Germline V gene sequence: CDR1 SQVTM, CDR2 ANQGSEA. CDR3 coding DNA: TGCAGCGCCCAGACTAGCTTAAACACCGGGGAGCTGTTTTTT. It yields the protein CSAQTSLNTGELFF.